This TCR beta chain was profiled in a study of cytomegalovirus exposure and HLA in healthy donors (dated by TCRdb to about 2017). For context, the study as a whole: An earlier analysis of some 620 of the donors reported under 300 Gb of sequence data and 95 million to 120 million unique TCR beta sequences obtained from around 170 million T cells. Approximately 300 gigabases of sequencing data and around 85 million unique TCR sequences made up an early release that covered roughly 670 HLA-typed donors. Of the roughly 410 genotyped donors, 75% to 85% were placed in the genetic ancestry cluster associated with self-reported Caucasian donors. The study was designed to test whether signatures of past pathogen exposure could be identified by cataloging public T cell receptors. The study profiled the T cell repertoires of about 720 subjects by immunosequencing and related them to cytomegalovirus serostatus. In addition to the first cohort of approximately 650 subjects, a separate validation cohort of 120 different subjects was used. The study combined high-throughput TCR immunosequencing, statistical association of individual TCRs with disease status, and machine learning to predict cytomegalovirus infection status. In a later analysis, previously published TCR beta repertoires from some 640 donors were re-analyzed and high-resolution HLA genotyping was added so that TCR occurrence patterns could be studied. The later analysis used no new phenotypic data to find candidate immune exposures, relying instead on TCR beta sequences and their occurrence across donors. An earlier analysis of approximately 580 of the donors used high-throughput TCR beta sequencing to judge whether each TCR beta V gene segment behaved as functional or pseudogenic. Alongside the repertoire data, information on donor age, sex, ethnicity and CMV serostatus was compiled. A later genetic analysis took genome-wide SNP genotypes for about three fifths of the 666 donors and used that subset as a discovery cohort. All discovery cohort repertoires had been generated using a single sequencing platform. Class I and class II HLA loci were covered by the typing at four-digit resolution. Typing coverage differed by locus: A, B, C, DRB1 and DQB1 were typed in roughly 629-630 donors, DQA1 in 500 to 550, DPA1 in approximately 610, and DPB1 in roughly 450. Four or five DR-DQ haplotypes were handled as single units for association and clustering because linkage in the cohort was strong. Among around 400 genotyped donors of the cohort, an average of approximately 250,000 unique TCR beta nucleotide sequences were sequenced per donor, 15% to 20% of them non-productive. What the research found in general, with its limitations: According to a later genetic analysis, donors in an Asian-associated ancestry cluster had fewer N-insertions in productive TCRs than the approximately 700-donor mean. A further reported finding was that TCR beta sequences accurately predicted the HLA-A and HLA-B alleles for most subjects in the first cohort. A group of highly shared sequence variants was considered likely to be a technical artifact of the sequencing pipeline. The only immune exposure information available for the cohort was CMV serostatus. The presence/absence analyses assumed that sequencing depth was roughly uniform across donors, and that assumption may not be true. Most CMV-associated TCR beta chains appeared to be HLA-restricted in a later analysis, and the HLA associations seemed to be driven largely by CMV exposure. Because counts were too low, roughly 17 rarely observed V segments, including chromosome 9 orphons, were left out of the earlier analysis of 587 of the donors. A later genetic analysis associated a missense DCLRE1C variant with V-gene and J-gene trimming of TCR beta chains, and an independent cohort replicated the association. According to a later analysis, parvovirus B19, influenza, CMV and Epstein-Barr virus appeared linked to several top co-occurrence clusters. It was suggested by the authors that the approach could potentially be generalized to other disease states and immunological phenotypes. In a later analysis, HLA-associated TCR beta chains were found to be more clonally expanded and to have lower generation probabilities than equally common non-associated chains. Most TCR sequences were seen in very few donors, while some public TCRs were found in many individuals. Linkage disequilibrium might explain the correlated functional status among segregating V segments, but an unknown experimental factor could not be ruled out. According to a later analysis, TCR association rates differed among HLA loci, with DRB1 alleles showing the most associated TCRs and HLA-C alleles showing the fewest. A few of the identified cytomegalovirus-associated TCR beta chains were confirmed in vitro to be specific for cytomegalovirus antigens. In an earlier analysis of 500 to 650 of the donors, most TCR beta V segments appeared in productive rearrangements about 87% or about 30% of the time, broadly matching IMGT annotations. Assigning TCR associations to individual alleles was difficult when HLA alleles, especially DR and DQ, strongly co-occurred. In a later analysis, 16,951 TCR beta sequences were associated with specific HLA alleles at a false discovery rate of 0.05. Because HLA typing was unavailable for some donors at each locus, only the typed subset was used in association tests. In both the original and validation cohorts, the classifier was reported to diagnose cytomegalovirus status with high specificity and sensitivity. The study gave a list of under 200 TCR beta chains associated with cytomegalovirus. The cohort was sequenced for TCR beta chains only, and without alpha or paired-chain data the features that could be detected were limited.

The cohort was made up of 500 to 850 healthy bone marrow donors. At the time of sampling, every cohort member was nominally healthy, though immune exposures that went unrecorded were likely present. The donor tested CMV seropositive, placing the donor among the 289 seropositive members of the cohort. Every donor gave a peripheral blood sample, and the peripheral blood mononuclear cells from that sample were used for TCR beta sequencing. The Qiagen DNeasy Blood Extraction Kit was used to extract genomic DNA from the blood cell samples. Libraries were made using the immunoSEQ multiplex PCR assay. A mixture of 60 forward primers for TCR Vbeta segments and 13 reverse primers for TCR Jbeta segments was used in the multiplex PCR. The CDR3 region of rearranged TCR beta genes was amplified from genomic DNA with a multiplex PCR assay. On the Illumina HiSeq System, the amplified TCR beta libraries were sequenced as 87-base-pair reads. Turning to the authors' computational methods: In a later analysis, tens of millions of unique TCR beta chains were counted across the approximately 640 repertoires, and roughly 11 million of these chains were shared by at least two donors. Raw reads were error-corrected and collapsed into unique sequences by a nearest-neighbor algorithm in which closely related sequences were merged to remove PCR and sequencing errors. V, D and J gene segments were assigned by aligning CDR3 sequences to IMGT reference sequences. For a sequence to be retained, a match of at least six nucleotides was required to both a V gene segment and a J gene segment. Rearrangements were classified as productive when the CDR3 lacked stop codons and remained in frame with V and J, and all other rearrangements were classified as non-productive. Following IMGT convention, CDR3 was defined as the stretch from the second conserved V-encoded cysteine up to the conserved J-encoded phenylalanine. The earlier analysis of some 540 of the donors excluded any sequence lacking an unambiguous match to a single V gene segment. In an earlier analysis of about 590 of the donors, a V segment was called functional when productive rearrangements were above 56.7%, and segregating when the standard deviation between donors exceeded 5%. A statistical classification framework was built to diagnose cytomegalovirus status from the catalog of TCR beta chain sequences. In a later analysis, V and J genes were assigned by comparing TCR nucleotide sequences against IMGT/GENE-DB human TR gene sequences. In a later analysis, CDR3 sequences and most-parsimonious VDJ recombination scenarios were assigned using the TCRdist pipeline. A later analysis defined each TCR beta chain by its CDR3 amino acid sequence plus V-gene family, and excluded reads lacking a unique V-gene family. As a way to deal with suspected cross-contamination and a sequencing artifact, a later analysis dropped hundreds of nucleotide sequences that were highly shared and had low generation probability. In a later analysis, a clonal expansion index for each public chain was calculated from normalized within-repertoire ranks of inferred template counts. Generation probabilities in a later analysis came from a VDJ recombination model fitted to out-of-frame rearrangements, and those results were checked against IGoR. Hypergeometric tests were used in a later analysis to score TCR-TCR, TCR-HLA and TCR-CMV co-occurrence, with a repertoire-size bias correction applied to the TCR pairs. False discovery rates were estimated in a later analysis by permuting HLA or CMV assignments 20 times. A later analysis grouped co-occurring TCRs with DBSCAN, adding TCRdist sequence similarity when clustering within HLA-allele-positive subsets. Repertoires with fewer than 30,000 or more than 120,000 public chains, plus five repertoires with anomalous nucleotide sharing, were excluded from co-occurrence clustering. Here the immuneACCESS table is served through TCRdb, limited to in-frame sequences with V and J called. Missing clones are a known gap in these copies; in checked studies unresolved V genes cover under half, and the rest lacks a known reason. V and J calls and clone size are those listed in that table; D and trimming were worked out from the DNA. The sample table lists around 95,000 clones, under 80% of them with a count of one. Over 9% of the sample goes to the ten largest clones.

This clone appeared a few times. This receptor's antigen is unknown. No much larger clonotype is one base removed from it; base qualities were not supplied. The TCR was taken from a man aged 25 to 40 in good health and CMV-seropositive. Sample: PBMCs.

DNA sequence: TGTGCCAGCAGCTTAGAGGACAGGCTCTACACCTTC. Translation gives CASSLEDRLYTF. The rearrangement joined TRBV7-9 to TRBJ1-2, and TRBD1 aligns with 7 junction nucleotides. The CDR3 numbers 12 residues from cysteine through phenylalanine. Kept here is only the CDR3 DNA, which spans 36 bases and is read in frame from base 1. Compared with germline, V lacks 1 base and J lacks 10 bases; bases without a gene match: 3. CDR1 and CDR2 (SEHNR, FQNEAQ) derive from the germline V gene (reference sequence). The CDR3, completed at both ends by the reference TRBV7-9 and TRBJ1-2 genes, gives the full variable domain DTGVSQNPRHKITKRGQNVTFRCDPISEHNRLYWYRQTLGQGPEFLTYFQNEAQLEKSRLLSDRFSAERPKGSFSTLEIQRTEQGDSAMYLCASSLEDRLYTFGSGTRLTVV.